Listed here are 3 T cell receptor beta chains from one sample, sequenced in a study of cytomegalovirus exposure and HLA in healthy donors. The PCR had 60 Vbeta and 13 Jbeta primers. Repertoires were generated with immunoSEQ multiplex PCR, while TCRdb's copy carries only in-frame clones and drops some. The repertoire holds 120,000 or so clones, with approximately 79% as singletons. Sequencing was carried out using PBMCs. The receptors derive from a man aged 25-45 years in good health and CMV-seropositive.

This chain links TRBV20-1 with TRBJ2-5; D is unresolved. The ends were cut back, 3 bases at V and 3 bases at J, with 2 bases in the middle. Germline assignment: CDR1 DFQATT and CDR2 SNEGSKA (reference sequence). CDR3 size: 10 residues. CDR3: CSASKETQYF. The CDR3 nucleotides are TGCAGTGCTAGTAAAGAGACCCAGTACTTC.

The table lists this clone with a few counts. V usage is TRBV19 and J usage is TRBJ1-5; D is uncertain. Germline loops: CDR1 LNHDA, CDR2 SQIVND (reference sequence). CDR3 length equals 12 residues. V was clipped by 6 bases and J by 4 bases, with 7 bases between them. The CDR3, as DNA: TGTGCCAGTAGATTCGGTAATCAGCCCCAGCATTTT. Its protein is CASRFGNQPQHF. Based on the CDR3 plus reference TRBV19 and TRBJ1-5, the full variable domain is DGGITQSPKYLFRKEGQNVTLSCEQNLNHDAMYWYRQDPGQGLRLIYYSQIVNDFQKGDIAEGYSVSREKKESFPLTVTSAQKNPTAFYLCASRFGNQPQHFGDGTRLSIL.

The chain uses TRBV29-1 and TRBJ2-2; TRBD2 is a possible D gene (5 bases). CDR3 length: 13 residues. Trimming took off 5 bases at V and 4 bases at J, with 11 bases between the two ends. Germline V gene data show CDR1 as SQVTM and CDR2 as ANQGSEA. The CDR3 sequence: CSVFEGATGELFF. The CDR3 coding sequence is TGCAGCGTTTTTGAGGGAGCCACCGGGGAGCTGTTTTTT.